What follows are 29 T cell receptor beta chains derived from one specimen sequenced in a study of identical twins. TCRdb passed the 5' RACE reads through MiXCR, listing each CDR3 protein once. The table records 450,000 or so distinct CDR3 sequences, roughly 20% of them present only once. Sequencing was done on a sample of naive T cells sorted from blood. These receptors originate from a man in his fifties or sixties in good health.

About this clonotype: Sequence at one end of the junction differs from germline and may be a read error. The genes are TRBV5-1 and TRBJ2-1, with 11 bases lining up with TRBD2. Germline CDR1 and CDR2: SGHRS and YFSETQ. CDR3 length equals 16 residues. The CDR3 DNA reads as TGCGCCTGCAGCTTATTAGCGGGAGGGCCTTACAATGAGCAGTTCTTC. This encodes CACSLLAGGPYNEQFF.

The chain couples TRBV5-4 to TRBJ2-5; 7 nucleotides align to TRBD1. J lost 5 bases, V lost 0 bases, and 7 bases had no gene match. The CDR3 has 15 amino acids. Germline CDR1 SGHNT, CDR2 YYREEE (reference sequence). This chain's CDR3 is CASSLDFGTEETQYF. DNA for the CDR3: TGTGCCAGCAGCTTGGATTTCGGGACAGAGGAGACCCAGTACTTC.

There are many counts of this clonotype. This chain uses TRBV7-9 with TRBJ2-5, with 11 positions matching TRBD2. With V trimmed by 2 bases and J by 0 bases, 5 bases remained unmatched. This CDR3 is built from 17 residues. Germline CDR1 SEHNR, CDR2 FQNEAQ (reference sequence). CDR3 amino acids: CASSLWGTSGNQETQYF. The CDR3 nucleotides are TGTGCCAGCAGCTTATGGGGGACTAGCGGCAACCAAGAGACCCAGTACTTC.

This clonotype has a handful of counts. The rearrangement links TRBV3-1 to TRBJ1-6; D not resolved. With 1 base removed from V and 7 bases from J, the gap between germline ends came to 8 bases. Germline-derived CDR1 and CDR2 are LGHDT and YNNKEL (reference sequence). This CDR3 has 14 amino acids. The CDR3: CASSQAASNSPLHF. CDR3 in DNA: TGTGCCAGCAGCCAAGCAGCTTCAAATTCACCCCTCCACTTT.

The chain joins TRBV9 to TRBJ2-1, with 7 nucleotides matching TRBD2. This CDR3 comprises 15 residues. Per germline, CDR1 SGDLS and CDR2 YYNGEE. V shed 0 bases, J shed 7 bases, and the junction held 7 bases outside the gene matches. The CDR3, as DNA: TGTGCCAGCAGCGTAGGAGGCGGGAGTTTTAATGAGCAGTTCTTC. This translates into CASSVGGGSFNEQFF.

The chain has TRBV27 and TRBJ2-2; no clear D gene. The CDR3 runs to 18 residues. CDR1 is MNHEY and CDR2 is SMNVEV in the germline V gene (reference sequence). Trimming took off 6 bases at V and 4 bases at J, with 24 bases between the two ends. CDR3 nucleotides: TGTGCCAGCAGCAAAGGAGTACTTCTGGGGATAGGCACCGGGGAGCTGTTTTTT. Protein sequence: CASSKGVLLGIGTGELFF.

This clonotype was observed many times. The V gene is TRBV12-3 or TRBV12-4, the J gene TRBJ1-1; possible D gene TRBD1, 5 bases. The length of the CDR3 is 14 residues. V lost 3 bases to trimming and J lost 5 bases, with 13 bases between them. The CDR3 loop reads CASSLGRGGTEAFF. The CDR3 DNA reads TGTGCCAGCAGTTTGGGTAGGGGAGGTACTGAAGCTTTCTTT.

This clonotype was seen a handful of times. CDR3 DNA: TGCGCCAGCAGCCAAGAAGGGAGACAGAGCACCGGGGAGCTGTTTTTT. Protein product: CASSQEGRQSTGELFF. J is TRBJ2-2 and V is TRBV4-3, with D perhaps being TRBD1 or TRBD2 (5 bases each). The CDR3 length is 16 residues. V was trimmed by 0 bases and J by 4 bases, leaving 12 bases between them. In germline, CDR1 is LGHNA, CDR2 YSLEER.

This clonotype occurred a few times. The CDR3 DNA follows: TGTGCCAGCAGCTTAGCGAGCGGGCAAAAGGCCTACGAGCAGTACTTC. This codes for CASSLASGQKAYEQYF. V usage is TRBV7-9 and J usage is TRBJ2-7, with TRBD2 as a possible D gene (6 bases). The CDR3 spans 16 residues. Germline CDR1 is SEHNR and CDR2 is FQNEAQ (reference sequence). V lost 0 bases and J lost 2, with 14 bases in between.

This rearrangement joins TRBV20-1 to TRBJ1-4; D gene unclear. V lost 6 bases and J lost 8, with 16 bases in between. CDR1 and CDR2 from the germline V gene are DFQATT and SNEGSKA (reference sequence). This CDR3 region has 13 residues. The CDR3 spells CSALGSSQEKLFF. CDR3 bases: TGCAGTGCCCTCGGTTCCTCCCAGGAAAAACTGTTTTTT.

This clonotype turned up a few times. V and J are TRBV7-9 and TRBJ1-6, with 7 bases matching TRBD1. Germline V gene data show CDR1 as SEHNR and CDR2 as FQNEAQ (reference sequence). J gave up 8 bases and V 5 bases, and 12 bases lay outside the gene matches. This CDR3 comprises 16 residues. CDR3: CASSLGRQGYYSPLHF. The CDR3 nucleotides read TGTGCCAGCAGCCTTGGGAGACAGGGATATTATTCACCCCTCCACTTT.

This clonotype appeared a few times. The CDR3 loop is CASSLGDQTQYF. The CDR3 nucleotides read TGTGCCAGCAGCTTAGGGGACCAAACGCAGTATTTT. V gene TRBV7-2 combines with J gene TRBJ2-3, with D perhaps being TRBD1 or TRBD2 (5 bases each). Germline-derived CDR1 and CDR2 are SGHTA and FQGNSA. CDR3 length: 12 amino acids. Deletions cut 1 base from V and 9 bases from J, with 8 bases between.

The rearrangement links TRBV28 to TRBJ2-1; perhaps D is TRBD1 or TRBD2 (6 bases each). The V and J ends lost 10 bases and 9 bases respectively, with 19 bases between them. CDR1 and CDR2 from the germline V gene are MDHEN and SYDVKM. This CDR3 contains 13 residues. In DNA, the CDR3 is TGTGCCATACAGGGTGGAGGGCCCCTTGAGCAGTTCTTC. It translates to CAIQGGGPLEQFF.

In this sample, this clonotype turned up many times. This chain joins TRBV5-1 and TRBJ1-1; 10 positions match TRBD1. Trimming took 3 bases from V and 3 from J; bases not matched to a gene: 5. There are 15 residues in the CDR3. Germline values: CDR1 SGHRS, CDR2 YFSETQ. CDR3 in amino acids: CASSSTGTGDTEAFF. The DNA for the CDR3 is TGCGCCAGCAGCTCAACCGGGACAGGGGACACTGAAGCTTTCTTT.

V gene TRBV5-5 combines with J gene TRBJ2-7, with 10 bases identical to TRBD1. The germline gives CDR1 SGHKS, CDR2 YYEKEE (reference sequence). The junction had 5 bases not matched to a gene; V was cut back by 4 bases and J by 1 base. The CDR3 extends over 15 amino acids. CDR3 coding DNA: TGTGCCAGCAGCACCGGGACAGGGGCTTCCTACGAGCAGTACTTC. Amino acids: CASSTGTGASYEQYF.

The gene calls are TRBV27 and TRBJ1-6; 7 nucleotides align to TRBD1. J gave up 2 bases and V 7 bases, and 8 bases lay outside the gene matches. Germline V CDR1 and CDR2: MNHEY, SMNVEV (reference sequence). The CDR3 contains 16 residues. CDR3 residues: CASKDRDGPYNSPLHF. CDR3 nucleotides: TGTGCCAGCAAAGACAGGGATGGCCCCTATAATTCACCCCTCCACTTT.

The chain links TRBV5-1 to TRBJ2-3; D gene ambiguous. The germline gives CDR1 SGHRS, CDR2 YFSETQ. This CDR3 comprises 15 residues. The germline V and J ends were trimmed by 1 base and 4 bases, with 13 bases remaining between them. This CDR3 is CASSLNDWIPDTQYF. Here the CDR3 DNA reads TGCGCCAGCAGCTTGAACGACTGGATCCCAGATACGCAGTATTTT.

This clonotype was observed a few times. The chain has TRBV6-2 or TRBV6-3 and TRBJ1-5; D is undetermined. The germline V gene has CDR1 MNHEY and CDR2 SVGEGT. The CDR3 has 11 amino acids. V lost 5 bases and J lost 11, with 10 bases in between. The CDR3 region is CASSLGGSQHF. The CDR3 DNA is TGTGCCAGCAGTCTCGGCGGGTCCCAGCATTTT.

This CDR3 is CASSLVLGKQETQYF. The DNA for the CDR3 is TGTGCCAGCAGCTTAGTTCTGGGGAAGCAAGAGACCCAGTACTTC. V gene TRBV7-9 combines with J gene TRBJ2-5; D is uncertain. Germline CDR1 and CDR2: SEHNR and FQNEAQ (reference sequence). This CDR3 has 15 residues. V was cut by 1 base and J by 2 bases, with 11 bases left in between.

This clonotype showed up just a few times. The gene calls are TRBV20-1 and TRBJ1-5; TRBD1 matches at 9 bases. Unmatched junction bases numbered 11, after V lost 2 bases and J lost 0 bases. There are 18 residues in the CDR3. CDR1 is DFQATT, CDR2 SNEGSKA, per germline (reference sequence). The CDR3 spells CSARYRTGARGSNQPQHF. The CDR3 DNA reads TGCAGTGCTAGATACAGGACAGGGGCTAGAGGTAGCAATCAGCCCCAGCATTTT.

This clonotype was seen repeatedly, ten times or more. This chain joins TRBV24-1 and TRBJ2-2, with D possibly matching TRBD1 (5 bases). CDR1 and CDR2 (germline): KGHDR, SFDVKD. V was cut by 9 bases and J by 9 bases, with 16 bases left in between. This CDR3 spans 13 amino acids. This CDR3 reads CATSLTGSRELFF. Here the CDR3 DNA reads TGTGCCACCTCATTAACAGGTAGTCGGGAGCTGTTTTTT.

The rearrangement joins TRBV11-2 to TRBJ2-5; 9 nucleotides align to TRBD1. The germline V gene has CDR1 SGHAT and CDR2 FQNNGV. CDR3 size: 19 residues. Losses at the gene ends were 3 bases for V and 3 bases for J; bases not matched to a gene: 17. This chain's CDR3 is CASSFTRVTGTGRKETQYF. CDR3 bases: TGTGCCAGCAGCTTTACGCGGGTTACCGGGACAGGGAGAAAAGAGACCCAGTACTTC.

The V and J genes are TRBV7-9 and TRBJ2-1; D possibly corresponds to TRBD2 (6 bases). This CDR3 is built from 15 residues. The germline V and J ends were trimmed by 7 bases and 5 bases, with 18 bases remaining between them. Per the germline V gene, CDR1 is SEHNR and CDR2 is FQNEAQ (reference sequence). The CDR3 here is CASTLLRDFDNEQFF. The DNA for the CDR3 is TGTGCCAGCACATTACTCCGGGACTTTGACAATGAGCAGTTCTTC.

This clonotype came up many times. The genes are TRBV20-1 and TRBJ2-7; 9 bases are a match to TRBD2. Germline loops: CDR1 DFQATT, CDR2 SNEGSKA (reference sequence). The CDR3 runs to 11 residues. The junction had 0 bases not matched to a gene; V was cut back by 2 bases and J by 7 bases. CDR3 protein: CSARLAGEQYF. In DNA form, the CDR3 reads TGCAGTGCTAGACTAGCGGGAGAGCAGTACTTC.

V and J are TRBV7-2 and TRBJ1-6; D is uncertain. This CDR3 has 13 residues. Deletions cut 2 bases from V and 9 bases from J, with 8 bases between. The germline V gene encodes CDR1 SGHTA and CDR2 FQGNSA. The CDR3 loop reads CASSLNRVSPLHF. The CDR3 DNA is TGTGCCAGCAGCTTAAATCGTGTTTCACCCCTCCACTTT.

This clonotype was detected ten times or more. The V and J genes are TRBV5-1 and TRBJ1-1; a possible D gene is TRBD1 (6 bases). This CDR3 spans 12 amino acids. Looked up from germline, CDR1 is SGHRS and CDR2 is YFSETQ. V dropped 0 bases and J dropped 10 bases, with 10 bases sitting between them. The CDR3 loop reads CASSLDRVTAFF. In nucleotides, the CDR3 is TGCGCCAGCAGCTTGGACAGGGTTACAGCTTTCTTT.

This clonotype was picked up many times. The V call is TRBV20-1, the J call TRBJ2-1; TRBD2 might be the D (6 bases). Germline lookup yields CDR1 DFQATT and CDR2 SNEGSKA (reference sequence). This CDR3 region has 15 residues. V lost 6 bases and J lost 0, with 15 bases in between. DNA of the CDR3: TGCAGTGCACCTCTCGGCGGGAACTCCTACAATGAGCAGTTCTTC. This codes for CSAPLGGNSYNEQFF.

This clonotype was detected ten times or more. The rearrangement joins TRBV7-2 to TRBJ1-1; no reliable D call. Germline V gene data show CDR1 as SGHTA and CDR2 as FQGNSA. The CDR3 covers 17 residues. The V gene lost 4 bases and the J gene lost 5 bases, with 23 bases spanning the gap. CDR3 region: CASSSWLGSRPVTEAFF. CDR3 sequence (DNA): TGTGCCAGCAGCTCATGGCTCGGCAGCCGCCCGGTAACTGAAGCTTTCTTT.

CDR3 bases: TGCAGTGCTAGACAGCCGGGTCTCAGGAATGAGCAGTTCTTC. Its translation: CSARQPGLRNEQFF. The V and J genes are TRBV20-1 and TRBJ2-1; D uncertain. V gave up 2 bases and J gave up 7 bases, with 15 bases separating them. This CDR3 is 14 amino acids long. CDR1 is DFQATT, CDR2 SNEGSKA, per germline (reference sequence).